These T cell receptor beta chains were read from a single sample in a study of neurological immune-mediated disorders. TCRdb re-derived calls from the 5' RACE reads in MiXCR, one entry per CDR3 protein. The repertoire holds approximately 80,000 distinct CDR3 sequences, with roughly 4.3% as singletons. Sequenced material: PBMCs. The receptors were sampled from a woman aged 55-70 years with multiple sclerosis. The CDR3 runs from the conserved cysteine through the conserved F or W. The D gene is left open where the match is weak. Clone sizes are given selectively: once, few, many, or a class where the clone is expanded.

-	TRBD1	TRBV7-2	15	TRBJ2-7	CASSGGTGGKYEQYF	TGTGCCAGCAGCGGAGGGACAGGGGGCAAGTACGAGCAGTACTTC
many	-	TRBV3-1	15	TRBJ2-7	CASSPAGTTTYEQYF	TGTGCCAGCAGCCCAGCCGGGACAACTACCTACGAGCAGTACTTC
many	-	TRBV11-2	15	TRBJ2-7	CASSPNWGVGYEQYF	TGTGCCAGCAGCCCTAATTGGGGGGTTGGGTACGAGCAGTACTTC
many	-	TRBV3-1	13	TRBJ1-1	CASSQVTNTEAFF	TGTGCCAGCAGCCAAGTCACGAACACTGAAGCTTTCTTT
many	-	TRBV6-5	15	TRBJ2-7	CASSYGQTSSYEQYF	TGTGCCAGCAGTTACGGCCAGACTAGCTCCTACGAGCAGTACTTC
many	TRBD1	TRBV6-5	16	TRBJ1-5	CASSSAGQGANQPQHF	TGTGCCAGCAGTTCGGCCGGACAGGGGGCGAATCAGCCCCAGCATTTT
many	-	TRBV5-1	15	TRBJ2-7	CASSSARDRSYEQYF	TGCGCCAGCAGCTCTGCCCGGGACCGTTCCTACGAGCAGTACTTC
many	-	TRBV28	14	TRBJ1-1	CASTPWQVEGEAFF	TGTGCCAGCACCCCCTGGCAGGTGGAGGGTGAAGCTTTCTTT
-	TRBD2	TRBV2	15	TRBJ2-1	CASSEVLAGGNEQFF	TGTGCCAGCAGTGAAGTACTAGCGGGGGGGAATGAGCAGTTCTTC
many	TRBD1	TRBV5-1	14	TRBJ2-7	CASSLAGTGSEQYF	TGCGCCAGCAGCTTGGCCGGGACAGGGAGCGAGCAGTACTTC
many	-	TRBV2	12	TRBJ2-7	CASRDTGLEQYF	TGTGCCAGCAGAGATACGGGTCTCGAGCAGTACTTC
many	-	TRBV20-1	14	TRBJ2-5	CSASLDATQETQYF	TGCAGTGCTAGTTTAGATGCTACCCAAGAGACCCAGTACTTC
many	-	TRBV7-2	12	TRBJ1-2	CASSEYSDGYTF	TGTGCCAGCAGCGAGTACAGCGATGGCTACACCTTC
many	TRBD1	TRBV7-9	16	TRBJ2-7	CASSLGRGQGSYEQYF	TGTGCCAGCAGCTTAGGCCGGGGACAGGGATCCTACGAGCAGTACTTC
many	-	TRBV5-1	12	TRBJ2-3	CASSLATDTQYF	TGCGCCAGCAGCTTGGCCACAGATACGCAGTATTTT
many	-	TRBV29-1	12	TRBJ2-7	CSVDVGPYEQYF	TGCAGCGTTGATGTGGGACCCTACGAGCAGTACTTC
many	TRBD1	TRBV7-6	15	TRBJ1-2	CASSLIETGSYGYTF	TGTGCCAGCAGCCTCATAGAGACAGGGTCCTATGGCTACACCTTC
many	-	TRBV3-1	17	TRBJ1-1	CASSQEERARGNTEAFF	TGTGCCAGCAGCCAAGAGGAACGGGCCCGAGGTAACACTGAAGCTTTCTTT
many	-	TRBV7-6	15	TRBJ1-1	CASSQRDLGDTEAFF	TGTGCCAGCAGTCAAAGGGACCTCGGGGACACTGAAGCTTTCTTT
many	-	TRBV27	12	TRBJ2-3	CASARITDTQYF	TGTGCCAGCGCGAGGATCACAGATACGCAGTATTTT
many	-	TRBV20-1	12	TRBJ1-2	CSARFGEYGYTF	TGCAGTGCTAGATTCGGGGAGTATGGCTACACCTTC
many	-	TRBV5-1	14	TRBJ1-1	CASSLASMNTEAFF	TGCGCCAGCAGCTTGGCCTCTATGAACACTGAAGCTTTCTTT
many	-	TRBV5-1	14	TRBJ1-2	CASSLTGQTDGYTF	TGCGCCAGCAGCTTGACCGGACAAACCGATGGCTACACCTTC